Following are 22 T cell receptor beta chains from one sample sequenced in a study of cytomegalovirus exposure and HLA in healthy donors (TCRdb year 2017). The library came from the immunoSEQ multiplex PCR assay. In TCRdb, the immuneACCESS table is reduced to in-frame sequences with V and J assigned. These tables do not hold every clone; where another copy was compared, an unresolved V gene accounts for under half, and the others remain unexplained. The sample profile shows tens of thousands of clones; 93% of them were found once. Of the sample, 3.6% is held by the ten largest clones. Sequenced: PBMCs. These receptors originate from a woman in her 30s in good health and CMV-seronegative.

This sequence joins TRBV19 and TRBJ2-7; no firm D call. Germline CDR1 is LNHDA and CDR2 is SQIVND (reference sequence). This CDR3 has 16 residues. V was shortened by 6 bases and J by 0 bases, with 18 bases between the two germline ends. The CDR3 spells CASRGSSAYISYEQYF. In DNA form, the CDR3 reads TGTGCCAGTAGGGGCTCGAGTGCCTACATCTCCTACGAGCAGTACTTC.

The chain couples TRBV6-5 to TRBJ1-3; D gene unclear. Germline V gene data show CDR1 as MNHEY and CDR2 as SVGAGI. The V end was cut by 3 bases, the J end by 4 bases, with 13 bases between. The CDR3 covers 15 residues. In nucleotides, the CDR3 is TGTGCCAGCAGTTATAATGTCGGTTCAGGAAACACCATATATTTT. It encodes CASSYNVGSGNTIYF.

This chain connects TRBV7-8 to TRBJ1-5, with TRBD1 matching over 7 bases. Germline V lookup: CDR1 SGHVS, CDR2 FQNEAQ. CDR3 length: 16 residues. J gave up 0 bases and V 0 bases, and 2 bases lay outside the gene matches. The CDR3 coding sequence is TGTGCCAGCAGCTTAGCGACAGGGTATAGCAATCAGCCCCAGCATTTT. Translation: CASSLATGYSNQPQHF. Looking up the rest from reference TRBV7-8 and TRBJ1-5 gives the full variable domain: GAGVSQSPRYKVAKRGQDVALRCDPISGHVSLFWYQQALGQGPEFLTYFQNEAQLDKSGLPSDRFFAERPEGSVSTLKIQRTQQEDSAVYLCASSLATGYSNQPQHFGDGTRLSIL.

The chain employs TRBV29-1 and TRBJ1-1, with TRBD1 matching 7 bases. The V and J ends lost 5 bases and 1 base, in that order; junction bases with no gene match: 4. This CDR3 has 13 amino acids. Germline loops: CDR1 SQVTM, CDR2 ANQGSEA. CDR3 loop: CSVRRDRNTEAFF. In nucleotides, the CDR3 is TGCAGCGTTCGGCGGGACAGGAACACTGAAGCTTTCTTT.

As to this clone: A junction boundary mismatches the germline segment, possibly from a read error. The rearrangement uses TRBV9 and TRBJ1-6; 8 bases match TRBD1. The CDR3 runs to 14 residues. Germline V gene data show CDR1 as SGDLS and CDR2 as YYNGEE. CDR3 bases: TGTGCCAGCACCGTAGGACAGGGTAATTCACCCCTCCACTTT. Amino acid sequence: CASTVGQGNSPLHF.

The gene calls are TRBV6-1 and TRBJ1-2, with TRBD1 matching 7 bases. The CDR3 has 14 amino acids. Germline CDR1 reads MNHNS; CDR2 reads SASEGT. V shed 5 bases and J 4 bases; nucleotides not matched to a gene: 7. CDR3 amino acids: CASSTSDRSYGYTF. CDR3 nucleotides: TGTGCCAGCAGTACATCGGACAGGTCCTATGGCTACACCTTC.

This rearrangement joins TRBV15 to TRBJ1-5, with D possibly TRBD1 on 5 matching bases. The germline V gene has CDR1 LNHNV and CDR2 YYDKDF (reference sequence). This CDR3 has 17 residues. Trimming removed 0 bases from V and 2 bases from J, with 14 bases in between. Here the CDR3 reads CATSRDFSRVGNQPQHF. The CDR3 bases are TGTGCCACCAGCAGAGATTTTAGCAGGGTCGGCAATCAGCCCCAGCATTTT.

This chain links TRBV19 with TRBJ1-6, with D maybe TRBD1 (5 bases). The CDR3 contains 14 residues. Trimming took 3 bases from V and 6 from J, leaving 9 bases between them. Germline loops: CDR1 LNHDA, CDR2 SQIVND (reference sequence). This chain's CDR3 is CASSMGQFNSPLHF. As DNA, the CDR3 is TGTGCCAGTAGTATGGGGCAGTTTAATTCACCCCTCCACTTT.

V gene TRBV5-1 combines with J gene TRBJ2-2; a possible D gene is TRBD2 (7 bases). CDR3 size: 17 residues. V lost 0 bases, J lost 6 bases, and 18 bases lay in between. Germline CDR1 is SGHRS and CDR2 is YFSETQ. In nucleotides, the CDR3 is TGCGCCAGCAGCTTGGAGGTAACGGGGGGCATCCCCGGGGAGCTGTTTTTT. It yields the protein CASSLEVTGGIPGELFF.

The chain combines TRBV2 with TRBJ2-7, with D perhaps TRBD2 (6 bases). In germline, CDR1 is SNHLY, CDR2 FYNNEI. Trimming cost V 4 bases and J 4 bases, with 8 bases left between them. The CDR3 spans 12 residues. CDR3 residues: CASSVGGYEQYF. The CDR3 DNA follows: TGTGCCAGCAGTGTTGGGGGGTACGAGCAGTACTTC.

The chain links TRBV7-2 to TRBJ1-4, with unresolved D. Trimming left V 1 base short and J 4 bases short, with 7 bases between. In germline, CDR1 is SGHTA, CDR2 FQGNSA. The CDR3 runs to 14 residues. CDR3 nucleotides: TGTGCCAGCAGCTTAGAGGAGAGTAATGAAAAACTGTTTTTT. It translates to CASSLEESNEKLFF.

This sequence joins TRBV7-9 and TRBJ1-2, with D unresolved. V was clipped by 0 bases and J by 4 bases, with 6 bases between them. The CDR3 spans 13 residues. Germline CDR1 SEHNR, CDR2 FQNEAQ (reference sequence). CDR3 nucleotide sequence: TGTGCCAGCAGCTTAGCCCGGAGCTATGGCTACACCTTC. This codes for CASSLARSYGYTF.

The chain employs TRBV27 and TRBJ1-2; 9 bases are a match to TRBD1. This CDR3 comprises 16 residues. Germline V gives CDR1 MNHEY, CDR2 SMNVEV (reference sequence). After removal of 6 bases from V and 2 bases from J, the junction contained 10 bases not matched to a gene. CDR3 DNA: TGTGCCAGCAGCCAACGGACAGGGGCGATGAACTATGGCTACACCTTC. This encodes CASSQRTGAMNYGYTF.

This clone has a handful of counts. The chain is built from TRBV6-1 and TRBJ1-2, with D tentatively TRBD1 (5 bases). Per germline, CDR1 MNHNS and CDR2 SASEGT. The CDR3 consists of 12 residues. V shed 3 bases and J shed 7 bases, with 9 bases lying between them. CDR3 bases: TGTGCCAGCAGTGAGTCGGGGGTTGGCTACACCTTC. Its translation is CASSESGVGYTF.

This chain connects TRBV21-1 to TRBJ2-3; the table's D gene call, TRBD2, was not cross checked with the DNA. TRBV21-1 is designated a pseudogene. CDR3 size: 15 residues. The DNA for the CDR3 is TGTGCCAGCAGCAAAGCCGGGAAGCGGGGAGAGGCGCAGTATTTT. Translation gives CASSKAGKRGEAQYF.

The chain recombines TRBV18 with TRBJ2-7; 7 bases are shared with TRBD1. This CDR3 spans 15 amino acids. The trim removed 6 bases at V and 3 bases at J, leaving 11 bases unmatched. Germline V gene sequence: CDR1 KGHSH, CDR2 LQKENI. This CDR3 reads CASSQGVKGVYEQYF. The CDR3 DNA is TGTGCCAGCTCCCAGGGGGTAAAGGGGGTCTACGAGCAGTACTTC.

This clone was counted many times. The chain is built from TRBV6-4 and TRBJ2-3, with TRBD2 matching 7 bases. The CDR3 runs to 14 residues. V shed 5 bases, J shed 2 bases, and the junction held 4 bases outside the gene matches. The germline gives CDR1 MRHNA, CDR2 SNTAGT. The CDR3 here is CASSSSGDTDTQYF. CDR3 coding DNA: TGTGCCAGCAGTTCAAGCGGGGACACAGATACGCAGTATTTT.

As regards this clone: The sample has other DNA sequences that encode this CDR3 too. The V call is TRBV6-5, the J call TRBJ1-2, with 10 bases identical to TRBD1. The V gene end was trimmed by 3 bases and the J gene end by 5 bases; junction bases not matched to a gene: 3. In germline, CDR1 is MNHEY, CDR2 SVGAGI. The CDR3 extends over 14 amino acids. The CDR3 protein is CASSYRDRGYGYTF. CDR3 DNA sequence: TGTGCCAGCAGTTATCGGGACAGGGGTTATGGCTACACCTTC.

The rearrangement links TRBV6-1 to TRBJ1-4; D gene unclear. From germline, CDR1 is MNHNS and CDR2 SASEGT. The CDR3 totals 13 residues. With 2 bases removed from V and 8 bases from J, the gap between germline ends came to 9 bases. The CDR3 DNA is TGTGCCAGCAGTGAACTTGTTCAGGAAAAACTGTTTTTT. Protein: CASSELVQEKLFF.

The chain joins TRBV7-9 to TRBJ2-7; D may be TRBD1 (5 bases). Germline loops: CDR1 SEHNR, CDR2 FQNEAQ (reference sequence). Trimming pared 4 bases from V and 5 bases from J, leaving 15 bases between. The length of the CDR3 is 14 residues. CDR3 nucleotides: TGTGCCAGCAGCTCCCACGCGGCAGGGAACGAGCAGTACTTC. Translating gives CASSSHAAGNEQYF. The entire variable domain, with the rest obtained from reference TRBV7-9 and TRBJ2-7, is as follows: DTGVSQNPRHKITKRGQNVTFRCDPISEHNRLYWYRQTLGQGPEFLTYFQNEAQLEKSRLLSDRFSAERPKGSFSTLEIQRTEQGDSAMYLCASSSHAAGNEQYFGPGTRLTVT.

The V gene is TRBV6-5, the J gene TRBJ2-1, with 8 bases lining up with TRBD1. There are 14 residues in the CDR3. Germline-derived CDR1 and CDR2 are MNHEY and SVGAGI. The V gene end was trimmed by 6 bases and the J gene end by 4 bases; junction bases not matched to a gene: 5. CDR3 bases: TGTGCCAGCAGCTCGGGACAGGATTACAATGAGCAGTTCTTC. Residues: CASSSGQDYNEQFF.

This chain uses TRBV6-4 with TRBJ1-6; D is unclear. The length of the CDR3 is 15 residues. V was shortened by 0 bases and J by 6 bases, with 9 bases between the two germline ends. Per germline, CDR1 MRHNA and CDR2 SNTAGT. The DNA for the CDR3 is TGTGCCAGCAGTGACTCAACAGCCACTAATTCACCCCTCCACTTT. This encodes CASSDSTATNSPLHF.